Shown below are 9 T cell receptor beta chains from a single sample sequenced in a study of T cells in localized non-small cell lung cancer (dated by TCRdb to 2020 to 2021). The library was prepared using the immunoSEQ multiplex PCR assay. What TCRdb holds here is the immuneACCESS table cut down to in-frame rearrangements. Part of the clones is not present; checked against another copy, under half of the missing clones reflect an unresolved V gene, and the others are unexplained. Within this sample are 25,000 or so clones, with around nine tenths of them counted one time only. Clones ranked in the top ten supply 5.5% to 6.5% of the sample. The sample was PBMCs, taken before any cancer treatment. The receptors were sampled from a man aged 40 to 75 with stage II lung adenocarcinoma.

This chain joins TRBV4-3 and TRBJ2-7; tentative D call: TRBD2 (5 bases). Trimming took off 0 bases at V and 6 bases at J, with 18 bases between the two ends. CDR1 is LGHNA, CDR2 YSLEER, per germline. This CDR3 is built from 16 residues. The CDR3 protein is CASSQEPNNGKFEQYF. Here the CDR3 DNA reads TGCGCCAGCAGCCAAGAGCCTAATAACGGGAAGTTCGAGCAGTACTTC.

The genes are TRBV28 and TRBJ1-5, with D uncertain. Germline values: CDR1 MDHEN, CDR2 SYDVKM. This CDR3 region has 11 residues. Between the trimmed V and J ends, which lost 6 bases and 5 bases, there was a span of 5 bases. CDR3 bases: TGTGCCAGCAGCAACTATCAGCCCCAGCATTTT. Its translation: CASSNYQPQHF.

This chain connects TRBV28 to TRBJ2-3; tentative D call: TRBD2 (5 bases). The germline V and J ends were trimmed by 11 bases and 2 bases, with 17 bases remaining between them. There are 14 residues in the CDR3. CDR1 and CDR2 from the germline V gene are MDHEN and SYDVKM. The CDR3 sequence: CAFRGRGNTDTQYF. The CDR3 nucleotides read TGTGCCTTCCGGGGTCGAGGGAACACAGATACGCAGTATTTT.

Regarding this clone: Compared with germline, one end of the junction differs, possibly owing to a read error. The chain couples TRBV9 to TRBJ2-7; 9 nucleotides line up with TRBD2. The CDR3 is 16 amino acids. Germline V lookup: CDR1 SGDLS, CDR2 YYNGEE. The CDR3 reads CASSPSARGRAYEQYF. The CDR3 DNA reads TGTGCCAGCAGCCCATCGGCTCGCGGGAGGGCCTATGAGCAGTACTTC.

The rearrangement uses TRBV9 and TRBJ1-1; maybe TRBD1 (5 bases). The CDR3 extends over 13 amino acids. Germline values: CDR1 SGDLS, CDR2 YYNGEE. The V end was cut by 1 base, the J end by 3 bases, with 7 bases between. CDR3: CASSVRGDTEAFF. The CDR3, as DNA: TGTGCCAGCAGCGTAAGGGGAGACACTGAAGCTTTCTTT.

This clone has a single count. V and J are TRBV6-5 and TRBJ2-2; D might be TRBD2 (6 bases). V was shortened by 6 bases and J by 6 bases, with 17 bases between the two germline ends. CDR1 and CDR2 (germline): MNHEY, SVGAGI. The CDR3 loop spans 15 amino acids. The CDR3 DNA reads as TGTGCCAGCAGGGAGCAGGGACTTAACTCCGGGGAGCTGTTTTTT. It encodes CASREQGLNSGELFF.

The chain combines TRBV30 with TRBJ2-1; 8 bases agree with TRBD1. The germline V gene encodes CDR1 GTSNPN and CDR2 SVGIG (reference sequence). The V and J ends lost 2 bases and 7 bases, in that order; junction bases with no gene match: 1. CDR3 length equals 12 residues. The chain's CDR3 is CAWSNRGNEQFF. The DNA for the CDR3 is TGTGCCTGGAGTAACAGGGGGAATGAGCAGTTCTTC.

The rearrangement joins TRBV19 to TRBJ2-5, with no clear D. Trimming cost V 4 bases and J 0 bases, with 6 bases left between them. The CDR3 runs to 13 residues. Germline V gene lookup returns CDR1 LNHDA and CDR2 SQIVND (reference sequence). The CDR3 DNA reads TGTGCCAGTAGTACGGGCCACCAAGAGACCCAGTACTTC. This translates into CASSTGHQETQYF.

This chain connects TRBV27 to TRBJ2-3, with TRBD1 matching 7 bases. The trim removed 8 bases at V and 2 bases at J, leaving 13 bases unmatched. CDR3 length equals 16 residues. The germline gives CDR1 MNHEY, CDR2 SMNVEV (reference sequence). This CDR3 is CASSLAPGQYTDTQYF. CDR3 nucleotide sequence: TGTGCCAGCTCACTCGCCCCGGGACAGTACACAGATACGCAGTATTTT.